This T cell receptor beta chain was found in a study of T cell responses to AZD1222 COVID-19 vaccine. Study-wide results and limits: Donors were mostly white British, more females; clonal diversity possibly underestimated.

Points on this clone: Its antigen is as yet unknown.

Libraries were prepared by immunoSEQ multiplex PCR; TCRdb keeps only in-frame clonotypes and omits some of them. The sample has 120,000 or so clones, more than 90% seen once. The sample consisted of peripheral blood, taken 28 days after the second AZD1222 dose. This sequence was found in an adult who received the AZD1222 COVID-19 vaccine.

The CDR3 DNA follows: TGTGCCAGCAGCAGAATGGGACAGGGAAATGAGCAGTTCTTC. This gives the protein CASSRMGQGNEQFF. The J gene is TRBJ2-1, the V gene TRBV7-6; the match to TRBD1 covers 9 bases. Germline lookup yields CDR1 SGHVS and CDR2 FNYEAQ. CDR3 length equals 14 residues. V shed 5 bases, J shed 7 bases, and the junction held 6 bases outside the gene matches.